The 25 T cell receptor beta chains reported below all come from one sample, sequenced in a study of cytomegalovirus exposure and HLA in healthy donors. The PCR was carried out with 60 Vbeta primers and 13 Jbeta primers. Generated by immunoSEQ multiplex PCR, the TCRdb table keeps only in-frame clones and is missing some. The sample consists of 200,000 to 250,000 clones, over 75% of them appearing once. The sequencing input was PBMCs. These receptors were collected from a human donor in good health.

The V gene is TRBV19, the J gene TRBJ2-3; unclear D gene. Germline V gives CDR1 LNHDA, CDR2 SQIVND (reference sequence). Trimming left V 10 bases short and J 6 bases short, with 11 bases between. The CDR3 has 11 amino acids. The DNA for the CDR3 is TGTGCCACCCAGGCGTTCGATACGCAGTATTTT. This encodes CATQAFDTQYF.

The V call is TRBV5-8, the J call TRBJ2-2, with unresolved D. CDR1 and CDR2 (germline): SGHTS, YDEGEE. There are 15 residues in the CDR3. Deletions cut 0 bases from V and 6 bases from J, with 12 bases between. CDR3 coding DNA: TGTGCCAGCAGCTTGGGGAGCGACTGGGCCGGGGAGCTGTTTTTT. This sequence encodes CASSLGSDWAGELFF.

The count of this clone is one. The chain carries TRBV19 and TRBJ2-7; TRBD2 matches at 10 bases. CDR3 length: 14 amino acids. Germline assignment: CDR1 LNHDA and CDR2 SQIVND (reference sequence). Trimming cost V 4 bases and J 4 bases; bases outside gene matches: 4. This chain's CDR3 is CASSRTSGTYEQYF. The CDR3 DNA reads as TGTGCCAGTAGTAGGACTAGCGGAACTTACGAGCAGTACTTC.

The CDR3 spells CASSVGLAVRETQYF. The CDR3, as DNA: TGTGCCAGCAGCGTAGGGCTAGCGGTTCGGGAGACCCAGTACTTC. V gene TRBV9 combines with J gene TRBJ2-5; TRBD2 matches at 7 bases. Per germline, CDR1 SGDLS and CDR2 YYNGEE. V lost 0 bases and J lost 5; bases outside the gene matches: 7. This CDR3 contains 15 residues.

The gene calls are TRBV5-1 and TRBJ2-3; TRBD2 matches 9 bases. V gave up 4 bases and J gave up 1 base; unmatched junction bases: 4. The V gene's germline CDR1 is SGHRS and CDR2 YFSETQ. This CDR3 is 15 amino acids long. The CDR3: CASSPLAGGTDTQYF. DNA for the CDR3: TGCGCCAGCAGCCCCTTAGCGGGAGGCACAGATACGCAGTATTTT.

V usage is TRBV7-9 and J usage is TRBJ2-7, with D perhaps matching TRBD2 (6 bases). The CDR3 is made up of 14 amino acids. Germline CDR1 SEHNR, CDR2 FQNEAQ (reference sequence). Trimming removed 5 bases at V and 7 bases at J, with 18 bases between. This CDR3 reads CASSHSGGRGEQYF. CDR3 DNA sequence: TGTGCCAGCAGCCATAGCGGTGGACGGGGAGAGCAGTACTTC.

The chain recombines TRBV21-1 with TRBJ1-1; the D call of TRBD1 is as the table states it, not checked on the DNA. TRBV21-1 is a listed pseudogene. The CDR3 length is 17 residues. In DNA, the CDR3 is TGTGCCAGCAGCCTGGGGGACAGGACGACCCTGAACACTGAAGCTTTCTTT. Translated: CASSLGDRTTLNTEAFF.

This chain joins TRBV29-1 and TRBJ2-2; 7 bases match TRBD1. CDR1 is SQVTM and CDR2 is ANQGSEA in the germline V gene. CDR3 length equals 15 residues. J lost 3 bases, V lost 2 bases, and 6 bases had no gene match. CDR3 sequence reads: CSVERGGADTGELFF. Here the CDR3 DNA reads TGCAGCGTTGAAAGAGGGGGCGCGGACACCGGGGAGCTGTTTTTT.

The chain is built from TRBV7-2 and TRBJ2-3; maybe TRBD2 (6 bases). Germline lookup yields CDR1 SGHTA and CDR2 FQGNSA. This CDR3 spans 16 amino acids. Trimming pared 5 bases from V and 4 bases from J, leaving 19 bases between. CDR3 sequence (DNA): TGTGCCAGCAGCCTTCTGAACCGGGACTCCGCAGATACGCAGTATTTT. Protein: CASSLLNRDSADTQYF.

The V call is TRBV4-1, the J call TRBJ1-5, with D possibly matching TRBD1 (6 bases). V lost 1 base and J 8 bases, leaving 21 bases between the germline ends. The CDR3 consists of 17 residues. From germline, CDR1 is MGHRA and CDR2 YSYEKL. The CDR3 region is CASSQGYRARLGEPQHF. The CDR3 DNA is TGCGCCAGCAGCCAAGGTTACAGGGCTCGTCTTGGGGAGCCCCAGCATTTT.

V gene TRBV2 combines with J gene TRBJ2-3; 11 bases fit TRBD2. The CDR3 consists of 18 residues. Germline values: CDR1 SNHLY, CDR2 FYNNEI. V lost 9 bases and J lost 0; bases outside the gene matches: 14. The CDR3 sequence: CARSLSGRAAVSTDTQYF. DNA of the CDR3: TGTGCCAGAAGCCTTAGCGGGAGGGCCGCCGTGAGCACAGATACGCAGTATTTT.

V is TRBV10-2 and J is TRBJ2-1, with TRBD2 matching over 8 bases. With V trimmed by 8 bases and J by 7 bases, 7 bases remained unmatched. This CDR3 comprises 13 residues. The germline gives CDR1 WSHSY, CDR2 SAAADI. This chain's CDR3 is CASGLAGGNEQFF. Here the CDR3 DNA reads TGCGCCAGCGGGCTAGCGGGTGGGAATGAGCAGTTCTTC.

The V and J genes are TRBV30 and TRBJ2-7; D remains ambiguous. The CDR3 is 12 residues long. With 4 bases removed from V and 0 bases from J, the gap between germline ends came to 7 bases. Germline V CDR1 and CDR2: GTSNPN, SVGIG (reference sequence). The CDR3 is CAWTGSSYEQYF. Written as DNA, the CDR3 is TGTGCCTGGACAGGTAGCTCCTACGAGCAGTACTTC.

V gene TRBV6-6 combines with J gene TRBJ2-7; 7 nucleotides align to TRBD1. The CDR3 runs 11 residues. The V and J ends lost 6 bases and 12 bases, in that order; junction bases with no gene match: 8. Germline V gene data show CDR1 as MNHNY and CDR2 as SVGAGI (reference sequence). The CDR3 coding sequence is TGTGCCAGCAGCCTGGACAGGTCTACGTACTTC. Its protein is CASSLDRSTYF.

This clone showed up just a few times. The CDR3 loop is CASSLAQRDTEAFF. CDR3 coding DNA: TGTGCCAGCAGCTTAGCCCAGCGGGACACTGAAGCTTTCTTT. The chain employs TRBV7-9 and TRBJ1-1; unclear D gene. The CDR3 has 14 amino acids. Trimming took 0 bases from V and 3 from J, leaving 8 bases between them. CDR1 and CDR2 (germline): SEHNR, FQNEAQ (reference sequence). The variable domain in full, with the rest retrieved from reference TRBV7-9 and TRBJ1-1, is DTGVSQNPRHKITKRGQNVTFRCDPISEHNRLYWYRQTLGQGPEFLTYFQNEAQLEKSRLLSDRFSAERPKGSFSTLEIQRTEQGDSAMYLCASSLAQRDTEAFFGQGTRLTVV.

This chain links TRBV30 with TRBJ1-2, with D perhaps matching TRBD1 (5 bases). The V gene lost 2 bases and the J gene lost 3 bases, with 13 bases spanning the gap. The CDR3 totals 14 residues. In germline, CDR1 is GTSNPN, CDR2 SVGIG (reference sequence). CDR3 in amino acids: CAWSSGDQDYGYTF. CDR3 nucleotides: TGTGCCTGGAGTTCGGGGGACCAAGACTATGGCTACACCTTC.

This chain uses TRBV5-6 with TRBJ1-2; unclear D gene. The CDR3 has 16 amino acids. Trimming shortened V by 2 bases and J by 1 base, and 15 bases separated the two germline ends. CDR1 is SGHDT, CDR2 YYEEEE, per germline. CDR3 sequence reads: CASSLDMGEVNYGYTF. CDR3 coding DNA: TGTGCCAGCAGCTTAGATATGGGCGAAGTTAACTATGGCTACACCTTC.

V and J are TRBV6-5 and TRBJ2-2; 10 nucleotides match TRBD2. Unmatched junction bases numbered 6, after V lost 6 bases and J lost 5 bases. There are 15 residues in the CDR3. Germline CDR1 and CDR2: MNHEY and SVGAGI. CDR3 nucleotides: TGTGCCAGCAGAACAGCGGGAGGGGGTACCGGGGAGCTGTTTTTT. This encodes CASRTAGGGTGELFF.

This rearrangement joins TRBV5-1 to TRBJ2-5, with D maybe TRBD1 (6 bases). V was shortened by 4 bases and J by 4 bases, with 17 bases between the two germline ends. This CDR3 comprises 15 residues. Per the germline V gene, CDR1 is SGHRS and CDR2 is YFSETQ. The CDR3 sequence: CASSLSLRGGETQYF. CDR3 in DNA: TGCGCCAGCAGCCTGTCCCTTCGAGGGGGAGAGACCCAGTACTTC.

The V gene is TRBV29-1, the J gene TRBJ1-5; D is ambiguous. The CDR3 loop spans 21 amino acids. The germline V gene encodes CDR1 SQVTM and CDR2 ANQGSEA. The ends were cut back, 0 bases at V and 0 bases at J, with 27 bases in the middle. The DNA of the CDR3 is TGCAGCGTTGAAGAGGGGAGGATTCGATGGCAAACGACTTATAGCAATCAGCCCCAGCATTTT. Protein: CSVEEGRIRWQTTYSNQPQHF.

The chain is built from TRBV5-1 and TRBJ2-2, with TRBD2 matching over 8 bases. Germline V gene data show CDR1 as SGHRS and CDR2 as YFSETQ. The CDR3 runs to 16 residues. The trim removed 0 bases at V and 4 bases at J, leaving 5 bases unmatched. The CDR3 sequence: CASSLVLAGRTGELFF. CDR3 DNA sequence: TGCGCCAGCAGCTTGGTTCTAGCGGGTCGCACCGGGGAGCTGTTTTTT.

The chain is built from TRBV11-3 and TRBJ2-3, with 7 nucleotides matching TRBD1. Trimming cost V 1 base and J 0 bases; bases outside gene matches: 7. The CDR3 totals 17 residues. CDR1 is SGHNT, CDR2 YENEEA, per germline. The CDR3: CASSLGDRGPSTDTQYF. The CDR3 DNA reads as TGTGCCAGCAGCTTAGGGGATAGGGGGCCGAGCACAGATACGCAGTATTTT.

The chain is built from TRBV27 and TRBJ2-7; 10 nucleotides align to TRBD1. The V and J ends lost 4 bases and 6 bases, in that order; junction bases with no gene match: 6. This CDR3 comprises 14 residues. Germline assignment: CDR1 MNHEY and CDR2 SMNVEV (reference sequence). The CDR3, as DNA: TGTGCCAGCAGTTACCGACAGGGGGCGGGCGAGCAGTACTTC. Protein product: CASSYRQGAGEQYF.

The rearrangement joins TRBV9 to TRBJ1-1, with D unresolved. Trimming cost V 0 bases and J 0 bases, with 9 bases left between them. CDR1 is SGDLS, CDR2 YYNGEE, per germline. The CDR3 length is 15 residues. Here the CDR3 reads CASSVGEDLNTEAFF. In DNA form, the CDR3 reads TGTGCCAGCAGCGTAGGGGAGGACTTGAACACTGAAGCTTTCTTT.

The rearrangement uses TRBV21-1 and TRBJ1-1. TRBV21-1 is designated a pseudogene. The CDR3 extends over 15 amino acids. CDR3 in DNA: TGTGCCAGCAGGACCTTCAGGGCGGAGGGCACTGAAGCTTTCTTT. It encodes CASRTFRAEGTEAFF.